This T cell receptor (beta chain) was retrieved from a study of blood T cell repertoires in COVID-19 (dated by TCRdb to 2018 to 2021). Regarding the study in general: Collaborator samples came from the United States, Italy and Spain and covered acute and convalescent phases of COVID-19. Samples came from the ongoing ImmuneRACE study (first 160 participants) plus 1,254 subjects from 6 global collaborators. Deeply sampled blood TCRbeta repertoires from subjects exposed to, actively infected with, or recovered from COVID-19 were included in the dataset. Where HLA class I and class II types were available, the types were taken from metadata supplied by the sample provider, not from assay-based typing. Sample metadata almost always included a de-identified subject ID, COVID-19 status, age in years and sex. A freely available public database, intended as a resource for researchers studying the immune response to SARS-CoV-2, is where the repertoires were released. The material from the prospective study consisted of cDNA or gDNA derived from T cells, B-cell-depleted T cells, or PBMCs. The study at large found these results: Clinical and demographic metadata were provided uncurated, with the amount varying by source and participant.

Turning to this clone: Its antigen is not yet known. Per-base quality was not reported, and no clone a single base away is much larger than it.

TCRbeta CDR3 regions were amplified from genomic DNA using the immunoSEQ Assay, a bias-controlled multiplex PCR. The paper's data handling went like this. The number of nucleated cells in each sample was estimated from the amplification of reference gene primers within the assay. Sequence reads were collapsed and filtered to measure the absolute abundance of every unique TCRbeta CDR3 rearrangement. For each sample, productive Simpson clonality was calculated as the square root of Simpson's diversity index across productive rearrangements. TCRdb mirrors the immuneACCESS table, restricted to in-frame sequences. Some clones are absent from its copies; in checked studies, under half trace to an unresolved V gene, and the reason for the others is unknown. That table is the source of V, J and clone size, and D and trimming were worked out from the DNA. The sample includes roughly 670,000 clones, with 85% to 90% observed a single time. The ten largest clones take up under 0.3% of the sample.

Collaborating institutions collected whole blood in K2EDTA tubes following their own protocols. For TCRbeta analysis, collaborators shipped samples as frozen whole blood, isolated PBMCs, or DNA extracted from either of those sample types. The germline V gene supplies CDR1 SGHTA and CDR2 FQGNSA. V is clipped by 5 bases and J by 0 bases, and the sequence between their germline boundaries is 11 bases long. Including the terminal cysteine and phenylalanine, the CDR3 comprises 15 residues. Only the CDR3 region is kept as DNA, spanning 45 bases read in frame from base 1. The receptor comes from a young woman with acute or convalescent COVID-19. Sequenced: peripheral blood. The rearranged chain carries TRBV7-2 and TRBJ2-1, with no confidently assigned D gene. The DNA sequence is given as TGTGCCAGCAGCCCAGACTCCAGCTCCTACAATGAGCAGTTCTTC. Its protein product is CASSPDSSSYNEQFF.